The T cell receptor beta chain under discussion was sequenced for a study of blood T cell repertoires in COVID-19. Study at large: Both acute and convalescent COVID-19 samples were obtained from the United States, Italy and Spain. From T cells, B-cell-depleted T cells, or PBMCs came the material, which was cDNA or gDNA.

CDR1 is MDHEN, CDR2 SYDVKM, per germline. Trimming removed 6 bases at V and 6 bases at J, with 15 bases between. CDR3 length: 14 residues. Per the original methods: Amplifying reference gene primers gave estimates of nucleated cell counts. Some clones are missing from TCRdb's copy, which holds only in-frame ones; the method was immunoSEQ multiplex PCR. That table supplies the V and J calls and clone size; D and trimming were determined from the DNA. The data hold 100,000 or so clones, with 91% observed a single time. The chain employs TRBV28 and TRBJ1-5; the D gene is possibly TRBD1 (5 bases). The sequence was obtained from a man between 18 and 35 years old with acute or convalescent COVID-19. Sequenced: peripheral blood. This CDR3 is CASRGPAGFQPQHF. The CDR3 DNA follows: TGTGCCAGCAGGGGGCCTGCCGGGTTTCAGCCCCAGCATTTT.